These 16 T cell receptor beta chains share one sample of origin, sequenced in a study of blood T cells in healthy people across ages. Together with a sample-barcoded 5' primer, a J-beta primer mix was included in a second PCR lasting 7 to 11 cycles. One entry per CDR3 protein, called by TCRdb with MiXCR from the 5' RACE reads. This sample has hundreds of thousands of distinct CDR3 sequences, with around three fifths found just once. The specimen sequenced was blood. These receptors all come from a man aged 35 to 55 in good health.

Worth noting for this clonotype: At one end, the junction sequence differs from germline, possibly due to a read error. V is TRBV6-6 and J is TRBJ2-5; 7 bases line up with TRBD2. The CDR3 totals 13 residues. The germline V gene has CDR1 MNHNY and CDR2 SVGAGI (reference sequence). CDR3 protein: CARSRGLEETQYF. In DNA, the CDR3 is TGTGCCCGCAGCCGCGGACTAGAAGAGACCCAGTACTTC.

The chain has TRBV6-2 or TRBV6-3 and TRBJ2-3; D is possibly TRBD2 (6 bases). Germline assignment: CDR1 MNHEY and CDR2 SVGEGT. Trimming removed 5 bases at V and 10 bases at J, with 22 bases between. CDR3 length: 15 amino acids. The CDR3, as DNA: TGTGCCAGCAGTCAGGCAGATCGGGAGCCCCTTGCGCAGTATTTT. It codes for CASSQADREPLAQYF.

Concerning this clonotype itself: A junction end diverges from the germline sequence, so it may reflect a read error. The V gene is TRBV9, the J gene TRBJ1-1, with D uncertain. Germline V lookup: CDR1 SGDLS, CDR2 YYNGEE. CDR3 length: 15 residues. CDR3 protein: CTSSVGSLGNTEAFF. The CDR3 DNA is TGTACCAGCAGCGTAGGGTCCTTGGGGAACACTGAAGCTTTCTTT.

This chain links TRBV7-6 with TRBJ2-7; the match to TRBD1 covers 7 bases. V was pared by 5 bases and J by 3 bases, with 7 bases of the junction left unmatched. CDR1 is SGHVS, CDR2 FNYEAQ, per germline. This CDR3 has 14 residues. CDR3 bases: TGTGCCAGCAGCGCCGGGACAGTCTTCTACGAGCAGTACTTC. Amino acids: CASSAGTVFYEQYF. Complete variable domain (other parts from reference TRBV7-6 and TRBJ2-7): GAGVSQSPRYKVTKRGQDVALRCDPISGHVSLYWYRQALGQGPEFLTYFNYEAQQDKSGLPNDRFSAERPEGSISTLTIQRTEQRDSAMYRCASSAGTVFYEQYFGPGTRLTVT.

The chain is built from TRBV7-9 and TRBJ1-2; D is ambiguous. The CDR3 runs to 12 residues. Germline V lookup: CDR1 SEHNR, CDR2 FQNEAQ (reference sequence). Trimming shortened V by 6 bases and J by 4 bases, and 9 bases separated the two germline ends. CDR3 sequence (DNA): TGTGCCAGCAGAGAAGACTCCTATGGCTACACCTTC. This translates into CASREDSYGYTF.

This clonotype appeared a few times. The V call is TRBV7-9, the J call TRBJ1-1, with D possibly matching TRBD1 (6 bases). The CDR3 contains 17 residues. Germline CDR1 reads SEHNR; CDR2 reads FQNEAQ (reference sequence). Trimming took 2 bases from V and 0 from J, leaving 16 bases between them. The CDR3 DNA follows: TGTGCCAGCAGCTTAAACAGTTGGGGACAAGTGAACACTGAAGCTTTCTTT. This encodes CASSLNSWGQVNTEAFF.

V usage is TRBV5-1 and J usage is TRBJ2-3, with no clear D. Trimming pared 2 bases from V and 6 bases from J, leaving 16 bases between. CDR3 length equals 15 residues. CDR1 SGHRS and CDR2 YFSETQ come from the germline V gene. In DNA, the CDR3 is TGCGCCAGCAGCTTCTTGGCAGAAGTTGGGGATACGCAGTATTTT. Translated, it gives CASSFLAEVGDTQYF.

This clonotype was recorded a few times. The V and J genes are TRBV7-9 and TRBJ2-7; D is possibly TRBD2 (5 bases). V lost 5 bases and J lost 0, with 17 bases in between. CDR1 is SEHNR and CDR2 is FQNEAQ in the germline V gene (reference sequence). This CDR3 comprises 16 residues. CDR3 residues: CASSPTGSLYSYEQYF. The CDR3 DNA is TGTGCCAGCAGCCCCACGGGGAGCCTATACTCCTACGAGCAGTACTTC.

The chain carries TRBV6-2 or TRBV6-3 and TRBJ2-5, with TRBD2 identical over 10 bases. CDR3 length: 16 residues. Germline trimming cut 2 bases from V and 2 bases from J; bases unmatched to any gene: 5. Germline V gene lookup returns CDR1 MNHEY and CDR2 SVGEGT. CDR3 amino acids: CASSYHGTSAQETQYF. The CDR3, as DNA: TGTGCCAGCAGTTACCACGGGACTAGCGCGCAAGAGACCCAGTACTTC.

The V gene is TRBV3-1, the J gene TRBJ2-4; D is uncertain. The end of the DNA fits TRBJ2-7 better, so the J call may be wrong. This CDR3 spans 14 amino acids. The germline V gene encodes CDR1 LGHDT and CDR2 YNNKEL (reference sequence). In DNA form, the CDR3 reads TGTGCCAGCAGCCGAACTCCAGCTCTGTACGAGCAGTACTTC. As protein: CASSRTPALYEQYF.

This clonotype was recorded once. The chain joins TRBV20-1 to TRBJ1-2; 10 nucleotides match TRBD1. Germline V gives CDR1 DFQATT, CDR2 SNEGSKA (reference sequence). CDR3 length: 13 amino acids. The V and J ends lost 5 bases and 6 bases, in that order; junction bases with no gene match: 6. The CDR3 DNA reads as TGCAGTGCTGGCAGACAGGGGGCAGATGGCTACACCTTC. This sequence encodes CSAGRQGADGYTF.

This clonotype was found a few times. The rearrangement uses TRBV7-9 and TRBJ2-5, with D perhaps matching TRBD1 (5 bases). The J call may be wrong; the DNA end is better matched by TRBJ2-7. From germline, CDR1 is SEHNR and CDR2 FQNEAQ (reference sequence). This CDR3 contains 15 residues. The DNA of the CDR3 is TGTGCCAGCAGCCCAGGTCGACAGCCCCTCTACGAGCAGTACTTC. As protein: CASSPGRQPLYEQYF.

This clonotype was detected a few times. This sequence joins TRBV4-2 and TRBJ2-5, with a weak D call TRBD2 (5 bases). Between the trimmed V and J ends, which lost 0 bases and 5 bases, there was a span of 13 bases. The germline CDR1 and CDR2 sequences are LGHNA and YNFKEQ. The CDR3 sequence is 15 residues long. The CDR3 loop reads CASSQDNGIRETQYF. The CDR3 nucleotides read TGTGCCAGCAGCCAAGATAACGGGATACGGGAGACCCAGTACTTC.

The chain joins TRBV6-2 or TRBV6-3 to TRBJ1-5, with D possibly being TRBD1 (6 bases). The CDR3 consists of 14 residues. Germline V gene data show CDR1 as MNHEY and CDR2 as SVGEGT. The germline V and J ends were trimmed by 7 bases and 7 bases, with 17 bases remaining between them. This CDR3 reads CASINRGANQPQHF. CDR3 nucleotide sequence: TGTGCCAGCATCAACCGGGGGGCAAACCAGCCCCAGCATTTT.

This clonotype came up many times. V gene TRBV20-1 combines with J gene TRBJ2-1; 12 bases match TRBD2. The junction had 14 bases not matched to a gene; V was cut back by 5 bases and J by 9 bases. This CDR3 comprises 16 residues. The germline V gene encodes CDR1 DFQATT and CDR2 SNEGSKA (reference sequence). Here the CDR3 reads CSAGLAGTRGTGEQFF. CDR3 sequence (DNA): TGCAGTGCTGGACTAGCGGGAACCCGCGGAACGGGTGAGCAGTTCTTC.

The chain combines TRBV20-1 with TRBJ2-3; 14 bases are shared with TRBD2. The CDR3 runs 16 residues. The V gene's germline CDR1 is DFQATT and CDR2 SNEGSKA (reference sequence). V was clipped by 4 bases and J by 4 bases; unmatched bases: 7. CDR3 in amino acids: CSATGTSGRGADTQYF. Written as DNA, the CDR3 is TGCAGTGCTACCGGGACTAGCGGGAGAGGGGCAGATACGCAGTATTTT.